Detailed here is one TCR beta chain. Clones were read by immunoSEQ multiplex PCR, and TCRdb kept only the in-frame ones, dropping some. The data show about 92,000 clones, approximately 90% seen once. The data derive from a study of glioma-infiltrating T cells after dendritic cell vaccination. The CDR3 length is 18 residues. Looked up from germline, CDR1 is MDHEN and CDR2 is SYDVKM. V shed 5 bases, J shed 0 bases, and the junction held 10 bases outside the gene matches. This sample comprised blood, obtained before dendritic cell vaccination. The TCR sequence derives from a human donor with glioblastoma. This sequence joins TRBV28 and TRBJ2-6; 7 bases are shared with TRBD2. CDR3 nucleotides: TGTGCCAGCAGTCCCCCTTGGGGGAGGGCCTCTGGGGCCAACGTCCTGACTTTC. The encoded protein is CASSPPWGRASGANVLTF.